These 27 T cell receptor beta chains share one sample of origin, sequenced in a study of cytomegalovirus exposure and HLA in healthy donors. The PCR employed 60 Vbeta primers together with 13 Jbeta primers. Measured with immunoSEQ multiplex PCR; TCRdb has only the in-frame clones, and not every one. The sample holds about 160,000 clones; 75% to 90% are singletons and the top ten take about 3.8%. Specimen: PBMCs. The receptors were gathered from a man between 50 and 59 years old in good health and CMV-seropositive.

The CDR3: CASSSGGSPLHF. The CDR3 DNA reads as TGTGCCAGCAGTTCGGGGGGTTCACCCCTCCACTTT. The genes are TRBV28 and TRBJ1-6; a possible D gene is TRBD1 (5 bases). V dropped 4 bases and J dropped 9 bases, with 7 bases sitting between them. This CDR3 has 12 amino acids. Germline assignment: CDR1 MDHEN and CDR2 SYDVKM.

The chain joins TRBV6-5 to TRBJ1-2; D is unclear. This CDR3 is 13 amino acids long. The V gene lost 0 bases and the J gene lost 4 bases, with 6 bases spanning the gap. CDR1 MNHEY and CDR2 SVGAGI come from the germline V gene. The CDR3 DNA reads as TGTGCCAGCAGTTACTCGTCCGTCTATGGCTACACCTTC. Its protein is CASSYSSVYGYTF.

Concerning this clone itself: The sample contains more than one DNA sequence encoding this CDR3. The genes are TRBV5-4 and TRBJ2-5, with TRBD2 matching 7 bases. The J segment lost 4 bases and the V segment lost 7 bases, leaving 7 bases of the junction unmatched. The CDR3 is 13 amino acids. Germline CDR1 is SGHNT and CDR2 is YYREEE (reference sequence). CDR3 region: CASSGLQTETQYF. CDR3 DNA: TGTGCCAGCTCGGGACTACAGACAGAGACCCAGTACTTC.

This chain joins TRBV28 and TRBJ2-7; 7 bases agree with TRBD1. This CDR3 is 14 amino acids long. CDR1 MDHEN and CDR2 SYDVKM come from the germline V gene. V trimming: 5 bases; J trimming: 3 bases; junction bases outside the gene matches: 7. The CDR3 loop reads CASSSAGTVYEQYF. The DNA of the CDR3 is TGTGCCAGCAGTAGCGCCGGGACAGTCTACGAGCAGTACTTC.

In regard to this clone: The same CDR3 arises from other DNA sequences in this sample as well. The V and J genes are TRBV19 and TRBJ1-5; 11 bases line up with TRBD1. Germline values: CDR1 LNHDA, CDR2 SQIVND (reference sequence). The CDR3 has 14 residues. The J segment lost 7 bases and the V segment lost 3 bases, leaving 2 bases of the junction unmatched. The CDR3 region is CASSIRDRGQPQHF. The CDR3 DNA reads TGTGCCAGTAGTATCCGGGACAGGGGGCAGCCCCAGCATTTT.

This clone was observed once. This chain joins TRBV4-3 and TRBJ2-3, with TRBD2 matching over 12 bases. The CDR3 runs to 17 residues. Trimming cost V 3 bases and J 3 bases; bases outside gene matches: 7. Germline V gene data show CDR1 as LGHNA and CDR2 as YSLEER. The CDR3 spells CASSHLQTSGGTDTQYF. DNA for the CDR3: TGCGCCAGCAGCCACCTACAGACTAGCGGGGGAACAGATACGCAGTATTTT.

The J gene is TRBJ1-5, the V gene TRBV6-6; TRBD1 is a possible D gene (6 bases). The CDR3 consists of 14 residues. Trimming stripped 7 bases from V and 1 base from J, with 11 bases between. Germline V gene lookup returns CDR1 MNHNY and CDR2 SVGAGI (reference sequence). CDR3 in DNA: TGTGCCAGCAACCTCGACAGGAGCAATCAGCCCCAGCATTTT. Translation gives CASNLDRSNQPQHF.

The chain recombines TRBV28 with TRBJ2-6, with 10 positions matching TRBD1. The ends lost 10 bases at V and 2 bases at J; junction bases unmatched: 11. The CDR3 runs to 17 residues. The V gene's germline CDR1 is MDHEN and CDR2 SYDVKM. In DNA form, the CDR3 reads TGTGCCACCCGGGGACAGGGGCCGCTCGCTGGGGCCAACGTCCTGACTTTC. It specifies CATRGQGPLAGANVLTF.

V and J are TRBV6-5 and TRBJ1-2; D is uncertain. The CDR3 contains 13 residues. Trimming took off 6 bases at V and 4 bases at J, with 12 bases between the two ends. The germline V gene encodes CDR1 MNHEY and CDR2 SVGAGI. The CDR3 nucleotides read TGTGCCAGCAGCTCGGGGAGTTTCTATGGCTACACCTTC. Translated, it gives CASSSGSFYGYTF.

The V call is TRBV9, the J call TRBJ2-3, with D possibly matching TRBD2 (7 bases). The germline V and J ends were trimmed by 7 bases and 4 bases, with 16 bases remaining between them. CDR1 and CDR2 (germline): SGDLS, YYNGEE. The CDR3 runs to 14 residues. CDR3 region: CASSPGGGADTQYF. The CDR3 bases are TGTGCCAGCTCTCCCGGCGGGGGCGCAGATACGCAGTATTTT.

Turning to this clone: Distinct nucleotide sequences in the sample also encode this CDR3. The chain's CDR3 is CASSPGGNTEAFF. In nucleotides, the CDR3 is TGTGCCAGCTCGCCGGGGGGGAACACTGAAGCTTTCTTT. This sequence joins TRBV18 and TRBJ1-1; D possibly corresponds to TRBD1 (5 bases). The V gene lost 6 bases and the J gene lost 1 base, with 9 bases spanning the gap. The CDR3 runs to 13 residues. The germline V gene has CDR1 KGHSH and CDR2 LQKENI.

The J gene is TRBJ2-5, the V gene TRBV25-1; 7 bases match TRBD1. The CDR3 has 13 amino acids. CDR1 and CDR2 from the germline V gene are MGHDK and SYGVNS. V trimming: 5 bases; J trimming: 5 bases; junction bases outside the gene matches: 5. The CDR3 here is CASSHRGWETQYF. DNA for the CDR3: TGTGCCAGCAGTCACAGGGGTTGGGAGACCCAGTACTTC.

The genes are TRBV18 and TRBJ2-7; tentatively, D is TRBD1 (5 bases). The CDR3 runs 15 residues. Germline V gives CDR1 KGHSH, CDR2 LQKENI. V was shortened by 4 bases and J by 2 bases, with 15 bases between the two germline ends. CDR3 nucleotides: TGTGCCAGCTCACTAGGGGTAGCCGCAGCCTACGAGCAGTACTTC. It encodes CASSLGVAAAYEQYF.

The chain recombines TRBV5-1 with TRBJ1-1, with 8 bases identical to TRBD1. J was trimmed by 3 bases and V by 3 bases; bases with no gene match: 7. Germline CDR1 is SGHRS and CDR2 is YFSETQ. The CDR3 loop spans 15 amino acids. In DNA form, the CDR3 reads TGCGCCAGCAGCTCCCGGACAGGGTTGGACACTGAAGCTTTCTTT. Translated: CASSSRTGLDTEAFF.

The chain combines TRBV6-5 with TRBJ1-1, with D possibly TRBD1 on 6 matching bases. V shed 7 bases and J shed 0 bases, with 12 bases lying between them. Germline loops: CDR1 MNHEY, CDR2 SVGAGI. This CDR3 contains 14 residues. The CDR3 region has the DNA TGTGCCAGCAATACCGACAGGATGAACACTGAAGCTTTCTTT. Residues: CASNTDRMNTEAFF.

The chain is built from TRBV28 and TRBJ1-1; the D is unclear. Germline V CDR1 and CDR2: MDHEN, SYDVKM. Trimming took off 1 base at V and 1 base at J, with 7 bases between the two ends. This CDR3 has 14 residues. The CDR3 here is CASSLLAGNTEAFF. CDR3 DNA: TGTGCCAGCAGTTTATTGGCGGGGAACACTGAAGCTTTCTTT.

The chain joins TRBV5-1 to TRBJ1-1; tentatively, D is TRBD1 (6 bases). The CDR3 contains 13 residues. The germline V gene has CDR1 SGHRS and CDR2 YFSETQ. The V end was cut by 9 bases, the J end by 3 bases, with 15 bases between. The CDR3 sequence: CAIITGWDTEAFF. Here the CDR3 DNA reads TGCGCCATCATCACAGGGTGGGACACTGAAGCTTTCTTT. Based on the CDR3 plus reference TRBV5-1 and TRBJ1-1, the full variable domain is KAGVTQTPRYLIKTRGQQVTLSCSPISGHRSVSWYQQTPGQGLQFLFEYFSETQRNKGNFPGRFSGRQFSNSRSEMNVSTLELGDSALYLCAIITGWDTEAFFGQGTRLTVV.

The chain recombines TRBV4-2 with TRBJ1-2; perhaps TRBD1 as D (5 bases). CDR3 length: 14 amino acids. Trimming took 1 base from V and 5 from J, leaving 11 bases between them. Germline CDR1 reads LGHNA; CDR2 reads YNFKEQ. CDR3 bases: TGTGCCAGCAGCCAAGCCAGGGACTCATATGGCTACACCTTC. The encoded protein is CASSQARDSYGYTF.

The CDR3 bases are TGTGCCAGCAGTCGACAGGGGGCTGGGGCCAACGTCCTGACTTTC. Amino acid sequence: CASSRQGAGANVLTF. The chain combines TRBV6-5 with TRBJ2-6; TRBD1 matches 9 bases. The CDR3 covers 15 residues. V lost 5 bases and J lost 2; bases outside the gene matches: 1. The germline CDR1 and CDR2 sequences are MNHEY and SVGAGI.

This clone turned up a few times. The V gene is TRBV7-2, the J gene TRBJ2-5; weak D call: TRBD2 (5 bases). Between the trimmed V and J ends, which lost 1 base and 4 bases, there was a span of 7 bases. Germline V gene sequence: CDR1 SGHTA, CDR2 FQGNSA. This CDR3 has 13 amino acids. CDR3 DNA sequence: TGTGCCAGCAGCTTAGATGGGAGAGAGACCCAGTACTTC. The encoded protein is CASSLDGRETQYF.

This chain links TRBV27 with TRBJ1-2, with 9 positions matching TRBD1. V lost 3 bases, J lost 2 bases, and 1 base stayed unmatched. CDR1 and CDR2 (germline): MNHEY, SMNVEV (reference sequence). The CDR3 runs to 14 residues. As DNA, the CDR3 is TGTGCCAGCAGTTTCGACAGGGGGAACTATGGCTACACCTTC. Protein product: CASSFDRGNYGYTF.

This chain links TRBV18 with TRBJ2-3; D is undetermined. Germline V lookup: CDR1 KGHSH, CDR2 LQKENI. This CDR3 has 15 amino acids. The V end lost 3 bases, the J end lost 0 bases, and 10 bases lay between the germline ends. This CDR3 is CASSPSILSTDTQYF. The DNA for the CDR3 is TGTGCCAGCTCACCGTCTATTCTCAGCACAGATACGCAGTATTTT.

About this clone: Other DNA sequences of this sample code for an identical CDR3. This chain links TRBV11-1 with TRBJ2-7, with 8 bases identical to TRBD2. The CDR3 length is 17 residues. With V trimmed by 5 bases and J by 2 bases, 14 bases remained unmatched. Germline V gene data show CDR1 as SGHAT and CDR2 as FQDESV (reference sequence). CDR3 sequence (DNA): TGTGCCAGCAGCCCCAACCACGGACTAGCTCTACCCTACGAGCAGTACTTC. It translates to CASSPNHGLALPYEQYF.

As for this clone: Other DNA sequences in the sample encode the same CDR3. The chain employs TRBV19 and TRBJ1-5, with TRBD1 as a possible D gene (6 bases). CDR1 is LNHDA, CDR2 SQIVND, per germline (reference sequence). The CDR3 sequence is 14 residues long. V gave up 2 bases and J gave up 3 bases, with 8 bases separating them. Written as DNA, the CDR3 is TGTGCCAGTAGTATAAGGGACAACAATCAGCCCCAGCATTTT. Protein sequence: CASSIRDNNQPQHF.

The chain employs TRBV12-5 and TRBJ1-1; D is uncertain. Looked up from germline, CDR1 is LGHNT and CDR2 is FRNRAP. There are 13 residues in the CDR3. The V gene lost 1 base and the J gene lost 6 bases, with 9 bases spanning the gap. CDR3: CASGLDVESEAFF. CDR3 DNA sequence: TGTGCTAGTGGTTTGGATGTAGAGTCTGAAGCTTTCTTT. The full variable domain, in which reference TRBV12-5 and TRBJ1-1 provide the parts outside the CDR3, is DARVTQTPRHKVTEMGQEVTMRCQPILGHNTVFWYRQTMMQGLELLAYFRNRAPLDDSGMPKDRFSAEMPDATLATLKIQPSEPRDSAVYFCASGLDVESEAFFGQGTRLTVV.

The chain joins TRBV4-2 to TRBJ2-1; TRBD1 matches 7 bases. V lost 3 bases to trimming and J lost 0 bases; unmatched junction nucleotides: 11. The CDR3 consists of 18 residues. Germline loops: CDR1 LGHNA, CDR2 YNFKEQ. The CDR3 reads CASSQDDREPSSYNEQFF. CDR3 sequence (DNA): TGTGCCAGCAGCCAGGATGACAGGGAACCTAGCTCCTACAATGAGCAGTTCTTC.

This clone was seen more than once but under ten times. This rearrangement joins TRBV2 to TRBJ2-4, with 8 bases matching TRBD1. Unmatched junction bases numbered 3, after V lost 6 bases and J lost 2 bases. CDR3 length: 14 residues. Germline V lookup: CDR1 SNHLY, CDR2 FYNNEI. CDR3 bases: TGTGCCAGCAGGGACAGGGTAACCAAAAACATTCAGTACTTC. Its translation is CASRDRVTKNIQYF.